Sequencing of this T cell receptor beta chain was carried out in a study of spatial heterogeneity in lung cancer. Findings of the study overall: Tumor mutation count correlated with how many alpha and beta TCRs expanded intratumorally.

Time point meaning: sample taken at primary tumor resection. The table lists this clonotype with a few counts. Antigen unknown. This beta chain is off target for a library built for alpha chains, so its abundance means little. J lost 5 bases, V lost 4 bases, and 8 bases had no gene match. Looked up from germline, CDR1 is SGHNT and CDR2 is YYREEE (reference sequence). The CDR3 totals 15 residues. TCRdb fed the 5' RACE reads into MiXCR, producing one record per CDR3 protein. Among some 6,000 distinct CDR3 sequences listed, 14% were seen once. The rearrangement uses TRBV5-4 and TRBJ2-2, with 7 positions matching TRBD1. The sequencing used lung tumor tissue, collected at surgery. The sequence was collected from a male donor with early-stage non-small cell lung cancer. As DNA, the CDR3 is TGTGCCAGCAGCGCTCCGGGACAGATTACCGGGGAGCTGTTTTTT. Translating it yields CASSAPGQITGELFF.